The 9 T cell receptor beta chains below all came from one sample that was sequenced in a study of cytomegalovirus exposure and HLA in healthy donors. With 60 Vbeta and 13 Jbeta primers, the PCR was carried out. The assay was immunoSEQ multiplex PCR, and TCRdb's table has in-frame clones only and misses some. This table holds 120,000 or so clones, more than 55% found once. Sequencing used PBMCs. Source of these receptors: a young man in good health and CMV-seronegative.

The V gene is TRBV28, the J gene TRBJ2-7; weak D call: TRBD2 (7 bases). This CDR3 region has 15 residues. V was cut by 5 bases and J by 5 bases, with 19 bases left in between. Per germline, CDR1 MDHEN and CDR2 SYDVKM. The CDR3 sequence is CASSPAWGGAHEQYF. The CDR3 nucleotides read TGTGCCAGCAGTCCCGCTTGGGGGGGCGCCCACGAGCAGTACTTC.

The chain joins TRBV19 to TRBJ2-3; the match to TRBD2 covers 10 bases. V lost 3 bases to trimming and J lost 6 bases; unmatched junction nucleotides: 6. Germline values: CDR1 LNHDA, CDR2 SQIVND (reference sequence). This CDR3 has 15 amino acids. The CDR3 DNA is TGTGCCAGTAGTATCGGAGCGGGGGGGCCGGATACGCAGTATTTT. It codes for CASSIGAGGPDTQYF.

V usage is TRBV6-5 and J usage is TRBJ1-5; no firm D call. The V end was cut by 4 bases, the J end by 9 bases, with 13 bases between. The length of the CDR3 is 13 residues. Germline assignment: CDR1 MNHEY and CDR2 SVGAGI. CDR3 sequence: CASSSGLTRPQHF. For the CDR3, the DNA is TGTGCCAGCAGTTCCGGACTGACGCGGCCCCAGCATTTT.

This chain links TRBV28 with TRBJ2-7; TRBD2 might be the D (6 bases). Germline assignment: CDR1 MDHEN and CDR2 SYDVKM. V lost 3 bases and J lost 9, with 9 bases in between. CDR3 size: 11 residues. CDR3 residues: CASSLPGGQYF. The DNA of the CDR3 is TGTGCCAGCAGTTTGCCCGGGGGGCAGTACTTC.

CDR3 region: CAISPGTNTEAFF. The CDR3 DNA sequence: TGTGCCATCAGTCCGGGAACGAACACTGAAGCTTTCTTT. The genes are TRBV10-3 and TRBJ1-1; D gene ambiguous. The length of the CDR3 is 13 residues. The V gene lost 5 bases and the J gene lost 1 base, with 8 bases spanning the gap. Germline loops: CDR1 ENHRY, CDR2 SYGVKD.

The chain links TRBV18 to TRBJ1-4; D call uncertain. Germline CDR1 and CDR2: KGHSH and LQKENI. Trimming shortened V by 3 bases and J by 0 bases, and 11 bases separated the two germline ends. The CDR3 is made up of 16 amino acids. The CDR3 spells CASSPRLTATNEKLFF. CDR3 nucleotide sequence: TGTGCCAGCTCACCGAGACTGACTGCAACTAATGAAAAACTGTTTTTT.

V gene TRBV2 combines with J gene TRBJ2-5; 9 positions match TRBD1. Gene TRBJ2-7 matches the end of the DNA better, so the J call may be wrong. CDR1 SNHLY and CDR2 FYNNEI come from the germline V gene. The CDR3 extends over 13 amino acids. The CDR3 coding sequence is TGTGCCAGCTTTCGGGACAGGGATTACGAGCAGTACTTC. Amino acids: CASFRDRDYEQYF.

The chain is built from TRBV28 and TRBJ2-6, with TRBD1 identical over 7 bases. The junction had 22 bases not matched to a gene; V was cut back by 5 bases and J by 3 bases. The germline V gene encodes CDR1 MDHEN and CDR2 SYDVKM. The CDR3 has 21 amino acids. For the CDR3, the DNA is TGTGCCAGCAGTACTCCAACTTTGACAGGGAGATATGTATTTGGGGCCAACGTCCTGACTTTC. Translation gives CASSTPTLTGRYVFGANVLTF.

This clone was seen once. This chain links TRBV7-6 with TRBJ2-5; the match to TRBD2 covers 12 bases. This CDR3 has 20 residues. Germline V gene sequence: CDR1 SGHVS, CDR2 FNYEAQ. The ends lost 5 bases at V and 5 bases at J; junction bases unmatched: 21. Here the CDR3 reads CASSRYPVGTSGPGGETQYF. The CDR3 DNA reads as TGTGCCAGCAGCCGATACCCGGTTGGGACTAGCGGGCCCGGAGGGGAGACCCAGTACTTC.